The 17 T cell receptor beta chains listed next were all sequenced from one sample in a study of identical twins. TCRdb itself ran the 5' RACE reads through MiXCR, one entry per CDR3 protein. Here the sample spans about 890,000 distinct CDR3 sequences, roughly 12% being singletons. Another study also made use of these data, one on yellow fever vaccine responses in identical twins.

Sequenced material: PBMCs. These receptors originate from a woman under 30 in good health.

There are a few counts of this clonotype. This chain joins TRBV7-6 and TRBJ2-1; 11 bases align to TRBD2. The CDR3 runs 18 residues. Germline V gives CDR1 SGHVS, CDR2 FNYEAQ. V was clipped by 2 bases and J by 6 bases; unmatched bases: 12. The CDR3 reads CASSLSVAGGARFNEQFF. The CDR3 DNA reads as TGTGCCAGCAGCTTAAGTGTAGCGGGAGGGGCCCGATTCAATGAGCAGTTCTTC.

This clonotype has a handful of counts. This chain links TRBV12-3 or TRBV12-4 with TRBJ1-2, with unresolved D. Deletions cut 2 bases from V and 7 bases from J, with 11 bases between. The CDR3 is made up of 13 amino acids. The CDR3 protein is CASSLIGIPGYTF. Here the CDR3 DNA reads TGTGCCAGCAGTTTAATCGGGATCCCTGGCTACACCTTC.

This clonotype has a count of ten or more. V is TRBV5-6 and J is TRBJ2-2, with 9 bases lining up with TRBD2. Looked up from germline, CDR1 is SGHDT and CDR2 is YYEEEE. The CDR3 sequence is 16 residues long. V gave up 0 bases and J gave up 6 bases; unmatched junction bases: 6. The CDR3 DNA sequence: TGTGCCAGCAGCTTGGTGGGACTAGCCTATTCCGGGGAGCTGTTTTTT. The encoded protein is CASSLVGLAYSGELFF.

At least ten counts were recorded for this clonotype. This CDR3 is CASNTGGANGYTF. The CDR3 DNA reads as TGTGCCAGCAATACAGGGGGCGCCAATGGCTACACCTTC. This sequence joins TRBV12-3 or TRBV12-4 and TRBJ1-2; TRBD1 matches at 9 bases. The V gene end was trimmed by 7 bases and the J gene end by 6 bases; junction bases not matched to a gene: 6. This CDR3 comprises 13 residues.

This sequence joins TRBV9 and TRBJ2-2, with TRBD2 identical over 10 bases. Per the germline V gene, CDR1 is SGDLS and CDR2 is YYNGEE. The trim removed 0 bases at V and 5 bases at J, leaving 4 bases unmatched. The CDR3 totals 16 residues. The CDR3 DNA sequence: TGTGCCAGCAGCGTAGCTAGCGGGAGTCGTACCGGGGAGCTGTTTTTT. Translated: CASSVASGSRTGELFF.

This sequence joins TRBV20-1 and TRBJ2-3; 8 nucleotides agree with TRBD2. CDR3 size: 15 residues. Germline CDR1 and CDR2: DFQATT and SNEGSKA (reference sequence). Trimming took 0 bases from V and 3 from J; bases not matched to a gene: 5. The CDR3 DNA reads TGCAGTGCTAGAGATGGAGCTAGCGGGACAGATACGCAGTATTTT. Its protein is CSARDGASGTDTQYF.

This clonotype came up a few times. The V and J genes are TRBV5-1 and TRBJ2-5; 10 positions match TRBD1. This CDR3 comprises 12 residues. V gave up 6 bases and J gave up 5 bases; unmatched junction bases: 1. The germline CDR1 and CDR2 sequences are SGHRS and YFSETQ. The CDR3 DNA reads as TGCGCCAGCACGGGACAGGGGGAGACCCAGTACTTC. Protein sequence: CASTGQGETQYF.

The V gene is TRBV2, the J gene TRBJ2-7; D is tentatively TRBD1 or TRBD2 (5 bases each). V was clipped by 4 bases and J by 3 bases, with 13 bases between them. Germline CDR1 and CDR2: SNHLY and FYNNEI. This CDR3 contains 14 residues. CDR3: CASSGGSLSYEQYV. The CDR3, as DNA: TGTGCCAGCAGTGGGGGGTCCTTGAGCTACGAGCAGTACGTC.

This chain links TRBV11-2 with TRBJ1-2; D unclear. This CDR3 is built from 14 residues. CDR1 and CDR2 from the germline V gene are SGHAT and FQNNGV. V was cut by 4 bases and J by 3 bases, with 12 bases left in between. This CDR3 reads CASSSRGNDYGYTF. CDR3 bases: TGTGCCAGCAGCTCCCGGGGAAACGACTATGGCTACACCTTC.

The chain carries TRBV24-1 and TRBJ1-1, with D possibly matching TRBD1 (5 bases). The germline V and J ends were trimmed by 2 bases and 0 bases, with 9 bases remaining between them. CDR3 length: 15 residues. Germline loops: CDR1 KGHDR, CDR2 SFDVKD. CDR3 in amino acids: CATSDSGGMNTEAFF. For the CDR3, the DNA is TGTGCCACCAGTGATTCTGGGGGGATGAACACTGAAGCTTTCTTT.

In nucleotides, the CDR3 is TGTGCCAGCAGCCAAGCGGGAGTAACTGAAAAACTGTTTTTT. Protein: CASSQAGVTEKLFF. V is TRBV4-2 and J is TRBJ1-4, with D unclear. The V gene's germline CDR1 is LGHNA and CDR2 YNFKEQ. Trimming pared 1 base from V and 7 bases from J, leaving 10 bases between. The CDR3 contains 14 residues.

The J gene is TRBJ2-6, the V gene TRBV19, with D possibly being TRBD1 (5 bases). Germline assignment: CDR1 LNHDA and CDR2 SQIVND (reference sequence). Deletions cut 7 bases from V and 3 bases from J, with 10 bases between. This CDR3 is 14 amino acids long. The CDR3 nucleotides read TGTGCCAGTAACTTGGGGCTTGGGGCCAACGTCCTGACTTTC. This encodes CASNLGLGANVLTF.

The gene calls are TRBV12-3 or TRBV12-4 and TRBJ1-1; no definite D call. The CDR3 has 15 residues. Trimming stripped 2 bases from V and 0 bases from J, with 10 bases between. For the CDR3, the DNA is TGTGCCAGCAGTTTATTCGCCGGCGTGAACACTGAAGCTTTCTTT. Its translation is CASSLFAGVNTEAFF.

J is TRBJ1-6 and V is TRBV3-1; 8 nucleotides agree with TRBD1. The germline V gene has CDR1 LGHDT and CDR2 YNNKEL (reference sequence). With 0 bases clipped from V and 7 bases from J, the junction kept 8 bases outside the gene matches. This CDR3 spans 17 amino acids. The CDR3 reads CASSQDRSGGKNSPLHF. The CDR3, as DNA: TGTGCCAGCAGCCAAGATCGTTCAGGGGGCAAGAATTCACCCCTCCACTTT.

This clonotype has only a few counts. The chain uses TRBV10-3 and TRBJ2-2; D not resolved. V gave up 6 bases and J gave up 6 bases, with 11 bases separating them. The germline CDR1 and CDR2 sequences are ENHRY and SYGVKD. The CDR3 length is 13 residues. CDR3 in amino acids: CAIRLWNAGELFF. Written as DNA, the CDR3 is TGTGCCATCAGACTCTGGAATGCCGGGGAGCTGTTTTTT.

The chain joins TRBV11-2 to TRBJ2-1; maybe TRBD2 (6 bases). The CDR3 contains 13 residues. Looked up from germline, CDR1 is SGHAT and CDR2 is FQNNGV. Trimming left V 1 base short and J 9 bases short, with 10 bases between. This CDR3 is CASSLGTITEQFF. CDR3 nucleotides: TGTGCCAGCAGCTTAGGGACTATCACTGAGCAGTTCTTC. The full variable domain, with the rest looked up from reference TRBV11-2 and TRBJ2-1, is EAGVAQSPRYKIIEKRQSVAFWCNPISGHATLYWYQQILGQGPKLLIQFQNNGVVDDSQLPKDRFSAERLKGVDSTLKIQPAKLEDSAVYLCASSLGTITEQFFGPGTRLTVL.

The CDR3: CACWTGGGTDTQYF. The CDR3, as DNA: TGTGCCTGCTGGACAGGGGGCGGCACAGATACGCAGTATTTT. The chain uses TRBV27 and TRBJ2-3; 11 bases match TRBD1. The CDR3 consists of 14 residues. J was trimmed by 1 base and V by 11 bases; bases with no gene match: 5. Germline CDR1 MNHEY, CDR2 SMNVEV (reference sequence).